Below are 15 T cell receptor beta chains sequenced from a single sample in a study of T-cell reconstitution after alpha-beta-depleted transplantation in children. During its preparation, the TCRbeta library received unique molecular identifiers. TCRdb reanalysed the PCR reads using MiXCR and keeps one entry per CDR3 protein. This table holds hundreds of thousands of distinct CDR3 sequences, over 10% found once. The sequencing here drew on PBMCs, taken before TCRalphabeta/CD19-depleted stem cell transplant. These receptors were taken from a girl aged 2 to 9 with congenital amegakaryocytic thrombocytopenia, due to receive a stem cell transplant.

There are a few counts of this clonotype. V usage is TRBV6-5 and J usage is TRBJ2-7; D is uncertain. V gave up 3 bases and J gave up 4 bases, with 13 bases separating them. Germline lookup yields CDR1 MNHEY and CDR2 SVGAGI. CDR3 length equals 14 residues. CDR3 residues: CASSYLSPYYEQYF. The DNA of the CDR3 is TGTGCCAGCAGTTATCTGTCACCTTATTACGAGCAGTACTTC.

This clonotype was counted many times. CDR3 sequence (DNA): TGCAGCGCACGGACAACTTCGAACACCGGGGAGCTGTTTTTT. Its translation is CSARTTSNTGELFF. The chain is built from TRBV29-1 and TRBJ2-2, with D possibly being TRBD1 (5 bases). V lost 7 bases and J lost 0, with 12 bases in between. The CDR3 spans 14 residues. CDR1 and CDR2 (germline): SQVTM, ANQGSEA.

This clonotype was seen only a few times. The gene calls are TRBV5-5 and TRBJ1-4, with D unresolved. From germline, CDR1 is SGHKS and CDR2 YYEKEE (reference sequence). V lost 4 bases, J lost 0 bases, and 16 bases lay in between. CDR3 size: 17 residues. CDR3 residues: CASSLGPRLPTNEKLFF. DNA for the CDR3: TGTGCCAGCAGCCTCGGACCCCGTTTGCCAACTAATGAAAAACTGTTTTTT.

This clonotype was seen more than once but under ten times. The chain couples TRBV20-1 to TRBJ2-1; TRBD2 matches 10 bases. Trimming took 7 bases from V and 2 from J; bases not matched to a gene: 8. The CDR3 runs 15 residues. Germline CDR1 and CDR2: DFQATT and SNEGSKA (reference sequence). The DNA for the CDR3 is TGCAGTGGGGTTAGCGGGAGGCCAACCTACAATGAGCAGTTCTTC. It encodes CSGVSGRPTYNEQFF.

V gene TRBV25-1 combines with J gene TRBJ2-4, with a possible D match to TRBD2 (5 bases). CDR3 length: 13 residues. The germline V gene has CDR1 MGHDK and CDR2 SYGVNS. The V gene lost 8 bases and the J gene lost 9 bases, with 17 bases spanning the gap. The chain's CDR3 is CASLGPPRGIQYF. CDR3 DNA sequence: TGTGCCAGCCTGGGTCCGCCTCGGGGCATTCAGTACTTC.

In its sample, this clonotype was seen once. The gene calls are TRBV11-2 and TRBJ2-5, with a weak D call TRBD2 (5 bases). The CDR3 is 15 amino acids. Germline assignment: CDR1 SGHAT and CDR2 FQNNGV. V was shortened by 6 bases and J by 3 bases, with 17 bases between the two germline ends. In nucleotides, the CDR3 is TGTGCCAGCAGTTTCCCCTTCGAGAGGGAAGAGACCCAGTACTTC. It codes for CASSFPFEREETQYF.

CDR3 bases: TGTGCCATCAGTGATCATTGGAGAGGCGACACCTTC. Protein product: CAISDHWRGDTF. This chain connects TRBV10-3 to TRBJ1-2; unclear D gene. The V end was cut by 3 bases, the J end by 12 bases, with 14 bases between. Germline assignment: CDR1 ENHRY and CDR2 SYGVKD. The CDR3 is made up of 12 amino acids.

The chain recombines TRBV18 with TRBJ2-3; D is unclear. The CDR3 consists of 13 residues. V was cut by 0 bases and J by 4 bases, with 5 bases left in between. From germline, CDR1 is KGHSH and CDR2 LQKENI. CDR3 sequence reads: CASSPPVADTQYF. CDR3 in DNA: TGTGCCAGCTCACCACCGGTCGCAGATACGCAGTATTTT.

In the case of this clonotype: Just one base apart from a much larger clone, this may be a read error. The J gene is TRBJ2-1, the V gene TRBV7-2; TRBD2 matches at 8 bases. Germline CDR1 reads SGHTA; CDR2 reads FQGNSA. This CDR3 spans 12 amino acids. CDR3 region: CASSYSGTRKVF. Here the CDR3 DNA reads TGTGCCAGCAGCTACTCGGGGACTAGGAAGGTCTTC.

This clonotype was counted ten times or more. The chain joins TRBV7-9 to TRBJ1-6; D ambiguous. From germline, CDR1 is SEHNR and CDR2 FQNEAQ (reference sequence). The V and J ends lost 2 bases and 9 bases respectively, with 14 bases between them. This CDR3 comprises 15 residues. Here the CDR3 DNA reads TGTGCCAGCAGCTTATCGGGCGGTTATGGTTCACCCCTCCACTTT. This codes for CASSLSGGYGSPLHF.

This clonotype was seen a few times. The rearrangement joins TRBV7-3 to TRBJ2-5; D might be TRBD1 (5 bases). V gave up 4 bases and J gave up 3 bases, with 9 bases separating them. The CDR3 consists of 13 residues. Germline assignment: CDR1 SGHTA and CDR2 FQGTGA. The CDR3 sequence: CASSSRVEETQYF. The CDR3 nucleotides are TGTGCCAGCAGCTCCAGGGTGGAAGAGACCCAGTACTTC. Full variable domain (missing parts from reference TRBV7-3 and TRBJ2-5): GAGVSQTPSNKVTEKGKYVELRCDPISGHTALYWYRQSLGQGPEFLIYFQGTGAADDSGLPNDRFFAVRPEGSVSTLKIQRTERGDSAVYLCASSSRVEETQYFGPGTRLLVL.

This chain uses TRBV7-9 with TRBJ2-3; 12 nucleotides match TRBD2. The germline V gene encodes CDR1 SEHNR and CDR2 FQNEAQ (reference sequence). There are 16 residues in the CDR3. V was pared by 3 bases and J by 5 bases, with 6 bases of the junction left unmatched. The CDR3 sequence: CASSFGLAGIRDTQYF. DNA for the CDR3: TGTGCCAGCAGCTTTGGACTAGCGGGGATCCGAGATACGCAGTATTTT.

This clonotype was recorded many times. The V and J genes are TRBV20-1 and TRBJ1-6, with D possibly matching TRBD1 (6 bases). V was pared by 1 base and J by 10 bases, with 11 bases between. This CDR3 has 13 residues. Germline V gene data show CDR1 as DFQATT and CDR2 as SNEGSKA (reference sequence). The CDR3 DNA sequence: TGCAGTGCTAGAGGGGACACGGGATCACCCCTCCACTTT. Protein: CSARGDTGSPLHF.

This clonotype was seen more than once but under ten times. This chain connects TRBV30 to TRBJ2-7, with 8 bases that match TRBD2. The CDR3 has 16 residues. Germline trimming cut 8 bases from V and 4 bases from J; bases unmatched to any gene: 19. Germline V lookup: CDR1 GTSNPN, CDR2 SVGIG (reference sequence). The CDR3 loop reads CARNEGTRRYKYEQYF. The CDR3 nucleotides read TGTGCCCGCAATGAAGGGACTAGGCGATATAAATACGAGCAGTACTTC.

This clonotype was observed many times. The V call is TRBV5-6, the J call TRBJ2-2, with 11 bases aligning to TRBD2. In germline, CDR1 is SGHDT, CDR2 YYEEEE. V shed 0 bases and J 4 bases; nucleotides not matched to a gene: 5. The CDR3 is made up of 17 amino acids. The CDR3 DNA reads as TGTGCCAGCAGCTTGGTACTAGCGGGAGATGGCACCGGGGAGCTGTTTTTT. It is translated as CASSLVLAGDGTGELFF.